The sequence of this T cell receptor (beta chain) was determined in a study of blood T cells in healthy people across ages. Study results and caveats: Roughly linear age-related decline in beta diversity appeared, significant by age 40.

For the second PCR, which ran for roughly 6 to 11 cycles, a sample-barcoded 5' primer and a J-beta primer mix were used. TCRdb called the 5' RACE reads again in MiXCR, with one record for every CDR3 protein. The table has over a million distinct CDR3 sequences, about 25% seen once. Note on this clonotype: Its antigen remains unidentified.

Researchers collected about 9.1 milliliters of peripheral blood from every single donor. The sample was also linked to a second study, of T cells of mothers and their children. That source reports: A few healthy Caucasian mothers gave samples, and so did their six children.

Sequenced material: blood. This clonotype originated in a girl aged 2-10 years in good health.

CDR3 loop: CSAITLTSGEETQYF. The CDR3 DNA reads TGCAGTGCAATTACCTTGACTAGCGGGGAGGAGACCCAGTACTTC. The rearrangement joins TRBV20-1 to TRBJ2-5, with 11 bases matching TRBD2. The CDR3 has 15 amino acids. Germline V CDR1 and CDR2: DFQATT, SNEGSKA (reference sequence). Trimming removed 6 bases from V and 5 bases from J; junction bases left unmatched: 11.